This TCR beta chain comes out of a study of control samples from healthy donors and cancer patients (TCRdb year 2020). In the case of this clone: Its specific antigen is unknown. No much larger clone is present one base from it, and per-base qualities are unavailable.

V lost 5 bases and J lost 5 bases, and the count of bases not matched to a germline gene is 4. CDR1 and CDR2 (MNHEY, SVGAGI) derive from the germline V gene. The CDR3, cysteine through phenylalanine, is 13 amino acids long. The sequence is cut down to CDR3 DNA, 39 bases in frame from base 1. Library generation was performed with the immunoSEQ multiplex PCR assay. Sourced from immuneACCESS, this table was stored by TCRdb with only in-frame sequences that have V and J called. A share of the clones is absent; for the studies checked, an unresolved V gene accounts for under half, and the remainder has no known explanation. In all, the sample holds about 51,000 clones, and 88% of those were seen once. The ten largest account for under 45% of the sample.

The chain is made from TRBV6-5 and TRBJ2-3, with 7 junctional bases fitting TRBD1. The sequencing input was PBMCs. This TCR was recovered from a man in his forties or fifties with head and neck cancer. The CDR3 protein is CASSLDREDTQYF. The DNA reads as follows: TGTGCCAGCAGTCTTGACAGGGAAGATACGCAGTATTTT.